This TCR beta chain was retrieved from a study of blood T cell repertoires in COVID-19. The overall study: The analysed material was cDNA or gDNA that came from T cells, B-cell-depleted T cells, or PBMCs.

CDR1 is KGHDR, CDR2 SFDVKD, per germline. The CDR3 has 13 residues. V shed 4 bases and J shed 7 bases, with 12 bases lying between them. Authors' analysis steps: Scientists estimated how many nucleated cells there were by amplifying reference gene primers. Sequenced by immunoSEQ multiplex PCR; TCRdb stores in-frame clones only, minus some. D and trimming were read from the DNA, whereas the V and J calls and clone size are those reported in that table. The sample includes 200,000 to 250,000 clones, around 84% seen only once; the top ten take roughly 5.7%. This sequence originates from a man older than 75 with acute or convalescent COVID-19. This chain connects TRBV24-1 to TRBJ2-5, with a possible D match to TRBD2 (6 bases). Material for sequencing was peripheral blood. The CDR3 DNA follows: TGTGCCACCAGTGACAGGGACTTGGGGACCCAGTACTTC. Residues: CATSDRDLGTQYF.